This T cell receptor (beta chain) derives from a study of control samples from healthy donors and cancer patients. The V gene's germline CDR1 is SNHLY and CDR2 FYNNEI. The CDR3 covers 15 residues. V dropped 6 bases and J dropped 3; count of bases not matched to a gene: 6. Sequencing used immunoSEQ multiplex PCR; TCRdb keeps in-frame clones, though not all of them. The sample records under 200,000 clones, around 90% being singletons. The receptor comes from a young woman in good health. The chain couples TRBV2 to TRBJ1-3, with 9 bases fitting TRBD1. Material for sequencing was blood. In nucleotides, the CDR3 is TGTGCCAGCAGCGGGGGACAGGGCCTTGGAAACACCATATATTTT. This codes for CASSGGQGLGNTIYF.